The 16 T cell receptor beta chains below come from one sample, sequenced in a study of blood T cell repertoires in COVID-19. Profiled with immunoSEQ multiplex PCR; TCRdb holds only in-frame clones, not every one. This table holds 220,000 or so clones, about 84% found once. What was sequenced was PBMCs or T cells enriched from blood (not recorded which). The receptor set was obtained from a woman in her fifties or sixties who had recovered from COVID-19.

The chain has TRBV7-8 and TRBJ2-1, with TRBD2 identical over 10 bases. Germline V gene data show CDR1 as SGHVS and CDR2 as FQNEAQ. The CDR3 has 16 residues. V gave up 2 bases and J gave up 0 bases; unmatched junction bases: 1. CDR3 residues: CASSLRTSGSYNEQFF. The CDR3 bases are TGTGCCAGCAGCTTAAGGACTAGCGGCTCCTACAATGAGCAGTTCTTC. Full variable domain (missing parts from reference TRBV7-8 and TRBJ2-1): GAGVSQSPRYKVAKRGQDVALRCDPISGHVSLFWYQQALGQGPEFLTYFQNEAQLDKSGLPSDRFFAERPEGSVSTLKIQRTQQEDSAVYLCASSLRTSGSYNEQFFGPGTRLTVL.

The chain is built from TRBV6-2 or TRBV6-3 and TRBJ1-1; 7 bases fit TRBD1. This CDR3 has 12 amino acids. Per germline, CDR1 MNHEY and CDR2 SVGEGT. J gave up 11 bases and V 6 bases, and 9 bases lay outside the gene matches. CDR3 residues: CASSNTGDGAFF. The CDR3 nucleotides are TGTGCCAGCAGCAATACAGGGGACGGGGCTTTCTTT.

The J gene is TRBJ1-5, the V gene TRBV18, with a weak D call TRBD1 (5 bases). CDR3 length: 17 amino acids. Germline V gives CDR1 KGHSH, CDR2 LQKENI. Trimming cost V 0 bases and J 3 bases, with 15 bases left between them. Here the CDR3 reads CASSPPAQARDNQPQHF. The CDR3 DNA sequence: TGTGCCAGCTCACCACCAGCGCAAGCCAGGGACAATCAGCCCCAGCATTTT.

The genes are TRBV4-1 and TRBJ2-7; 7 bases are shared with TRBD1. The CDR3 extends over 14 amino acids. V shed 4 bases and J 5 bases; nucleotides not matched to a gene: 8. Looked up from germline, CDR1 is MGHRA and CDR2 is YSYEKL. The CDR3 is CASSRQTGNNEQYF. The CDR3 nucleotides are TGCGCCAGCAGCCGCCAGACAGGGAATAACGAGCAGTACTTC.

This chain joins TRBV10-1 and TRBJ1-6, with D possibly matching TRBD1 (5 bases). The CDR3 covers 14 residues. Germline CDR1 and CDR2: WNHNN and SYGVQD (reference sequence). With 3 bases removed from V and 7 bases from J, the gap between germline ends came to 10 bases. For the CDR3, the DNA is TGCGCCAGCAGTGAATCCCCAGGGAATTCACCCCTCCACTTT. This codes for CASSESPGNSPLHF.

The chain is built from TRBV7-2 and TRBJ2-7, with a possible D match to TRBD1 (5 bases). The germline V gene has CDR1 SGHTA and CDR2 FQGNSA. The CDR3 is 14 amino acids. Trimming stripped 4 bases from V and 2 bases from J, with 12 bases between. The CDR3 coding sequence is TGTGCCAGCAGCTCCTGGGGCGGCCCCTACGAGCAGTACTTC. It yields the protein CASSSWGGPYEQYF.

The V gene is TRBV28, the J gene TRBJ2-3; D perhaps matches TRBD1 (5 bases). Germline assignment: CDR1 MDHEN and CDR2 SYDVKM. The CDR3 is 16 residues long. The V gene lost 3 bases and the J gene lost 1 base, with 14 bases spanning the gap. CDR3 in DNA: TGTGCCAGCAGTTTTAACAGGCAGAGCGGCACAGATACGCAGTATTTT. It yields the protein CASSFNRQSGTDTQYF.

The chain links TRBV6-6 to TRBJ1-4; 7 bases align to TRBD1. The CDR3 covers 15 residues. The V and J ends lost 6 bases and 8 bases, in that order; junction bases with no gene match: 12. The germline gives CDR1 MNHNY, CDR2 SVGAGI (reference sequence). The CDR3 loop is CASSPRAGQVEKLFF. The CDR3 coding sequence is TGTGCCAGCAGCCCACGGGCCGGACAGGTCGAAAAACTGTTTTTT.

The chain's CDR3 is CASSFGGPTGELFF. CDR3 nucleotide sequence: TGCGCCAGCAGCTTCGGGGGACCCACCGGGGAGCTGTTTTTT. The rearrangement uses TRBV5-1 and TRBJ2-2, with D perhaps matching TRBD2 (6 bases). With 2 bases removed from V and 4 bases from J, the gap between germline ends came to 9 bases. Per germline, CDR1 SGHRS and CDR2 YFSETQ. The CDR3 totals 14 residues.

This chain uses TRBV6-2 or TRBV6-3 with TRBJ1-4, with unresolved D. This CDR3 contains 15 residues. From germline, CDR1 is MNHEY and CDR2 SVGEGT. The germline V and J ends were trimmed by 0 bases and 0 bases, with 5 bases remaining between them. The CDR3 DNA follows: TGTGCCAGCAGTTACTCCCAGACAACTAATGAAAAACTGTTTTTT. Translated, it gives CASSYSQTTNEKLFF.

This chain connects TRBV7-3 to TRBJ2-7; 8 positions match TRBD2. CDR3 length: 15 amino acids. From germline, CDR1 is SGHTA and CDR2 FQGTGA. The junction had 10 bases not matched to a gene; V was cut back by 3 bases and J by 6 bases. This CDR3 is CASSFSPAGVAEQYF. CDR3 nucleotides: TGTGCCAGCAGCTTTTCACCAGCGGGAGTTGCCGAGCAGTACTTC.

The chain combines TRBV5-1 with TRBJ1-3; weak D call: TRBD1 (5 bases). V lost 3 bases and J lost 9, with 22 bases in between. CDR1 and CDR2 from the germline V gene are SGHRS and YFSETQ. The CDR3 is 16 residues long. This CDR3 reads CASSSAGTPARGTIYF. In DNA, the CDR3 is TGCGCCAGCAGCTCAGCCGGGACTCCCGCTCGGGGCACCATATATTTT.

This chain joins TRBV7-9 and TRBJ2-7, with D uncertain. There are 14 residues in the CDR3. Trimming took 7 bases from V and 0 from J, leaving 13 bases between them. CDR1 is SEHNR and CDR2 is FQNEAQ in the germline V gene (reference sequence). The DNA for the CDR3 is TGTGCCAGCACCGAAACAGCCTCCTCCTACGAGCAGTACTTC. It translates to CASTETASSYEQYF. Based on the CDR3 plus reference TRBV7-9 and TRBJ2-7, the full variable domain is DTGVSQNPRHKITKRGQNVTFRCDPISEHNRLYWYRQTLGQGPEFLTYFQNEAQLEKSRLLSDRFSAERPKGSFSTLEIQRTEQGDSAMYLCASTETASSYEQYFGPGTRLTVT.

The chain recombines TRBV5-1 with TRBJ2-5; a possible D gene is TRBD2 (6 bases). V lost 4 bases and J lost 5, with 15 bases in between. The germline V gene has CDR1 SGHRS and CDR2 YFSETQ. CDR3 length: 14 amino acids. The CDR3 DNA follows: TGCGCCAGCAGCCCGGGGGACTTAAGTGAGACCCAGTACTTC. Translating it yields CASSPGDLSETQYF.

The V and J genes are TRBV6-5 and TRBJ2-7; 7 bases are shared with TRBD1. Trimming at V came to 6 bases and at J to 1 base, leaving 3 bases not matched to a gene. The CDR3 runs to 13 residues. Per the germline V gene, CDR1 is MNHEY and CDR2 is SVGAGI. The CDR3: CASSQGVSYEQYF. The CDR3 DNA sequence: TGTGCCAGCAGCCAGGGGGTATCCTACGAGCAGTACTTC.

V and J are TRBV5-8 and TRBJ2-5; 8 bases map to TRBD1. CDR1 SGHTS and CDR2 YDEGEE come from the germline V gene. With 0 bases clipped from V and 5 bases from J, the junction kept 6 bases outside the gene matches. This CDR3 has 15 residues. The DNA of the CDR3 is TGTGCCAGCAGCTTGGGGTCAGGGGACAGGGAGACCCAGTACTTC. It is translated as CASSLGSGDRETQYF.